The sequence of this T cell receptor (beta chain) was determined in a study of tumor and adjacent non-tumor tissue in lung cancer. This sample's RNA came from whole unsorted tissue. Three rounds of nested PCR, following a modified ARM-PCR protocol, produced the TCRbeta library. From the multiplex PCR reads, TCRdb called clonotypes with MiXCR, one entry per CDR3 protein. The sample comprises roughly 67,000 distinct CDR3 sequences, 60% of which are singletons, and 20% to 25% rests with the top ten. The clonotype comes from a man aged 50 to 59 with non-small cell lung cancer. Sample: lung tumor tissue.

CDR3 residues: CAISESGSDNEQFF. In DNA form, the CDR3 reads TGTGCCATCAGTGAGTCGGGTTCCGATAATGAGCAGTTCTTC. The chain is built from TRBV10-3 and TRBJ2-1, with D unclear. Germline loops: CDR1 ENHRY, CDR2 SYGVKD. The CDR3 runs to 14 residues. Trimming took 0 bases from V and 7 from J, leaving 10 bases between them.